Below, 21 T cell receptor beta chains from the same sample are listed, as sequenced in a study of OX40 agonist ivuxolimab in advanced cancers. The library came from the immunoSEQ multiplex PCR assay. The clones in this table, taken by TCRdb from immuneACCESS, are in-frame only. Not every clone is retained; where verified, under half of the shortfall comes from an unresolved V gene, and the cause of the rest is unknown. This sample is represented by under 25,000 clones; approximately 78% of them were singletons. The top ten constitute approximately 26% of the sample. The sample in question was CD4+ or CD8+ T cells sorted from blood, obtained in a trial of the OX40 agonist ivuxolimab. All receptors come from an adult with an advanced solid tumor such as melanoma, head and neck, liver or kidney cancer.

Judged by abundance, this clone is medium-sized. In DNA form, the CDR3 reads TGTGCCAGCAAATTGGGCGGACACACAGATACGCAGTATTTT. The encoded protein is CASKLGGHTDTQYF. The chain carries TRBV6-4 and TRBJ2-3; a weak D match, TRBD1 (5 bases). Trimming cost V 7 bases and J 2 bases, with 13 bases left between them. The CDR3 loop spans 14 amino acids. Per the germline V gene, CDR1 is MRHNA and CDR2 is SNTAGT.

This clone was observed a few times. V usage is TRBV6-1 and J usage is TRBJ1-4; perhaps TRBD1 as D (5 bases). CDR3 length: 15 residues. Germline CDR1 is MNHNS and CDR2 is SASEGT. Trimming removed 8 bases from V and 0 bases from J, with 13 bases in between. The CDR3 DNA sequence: TGTGCCAGCTCTAGACAGCCCTCAACTAATGAAAAACTGTTTTTT. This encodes CASSRQPSTNEKLFF.

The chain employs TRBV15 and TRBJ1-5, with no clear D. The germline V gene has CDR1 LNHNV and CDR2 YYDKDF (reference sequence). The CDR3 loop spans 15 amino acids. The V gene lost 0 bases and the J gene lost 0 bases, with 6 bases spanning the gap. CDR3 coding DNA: TGTGCCACCAGCAGAGATCTGGATAGCAATCAGCCCCAGCATTTT. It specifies CATSRDLDSNQPQHF.

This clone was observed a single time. The CDR3 sequence: CASSQELGQGVVYEQYF. CDR3 in DNA: TGCGCCAGCAGCCAAGAATTAGGACAGGGGGTGGTCTACGAGCAGTACTTC. This sequence joins TRBV4-1 and TRBJ2-7, with 10 bases that match TRBD1. The length of the CDR3 is 17 residues. V shed 0 bases and J 3 bases; nucleotides not matched to a gene: 8. Germline lookup yields CDR1 MGHRA and CDR2 YSYEKL.

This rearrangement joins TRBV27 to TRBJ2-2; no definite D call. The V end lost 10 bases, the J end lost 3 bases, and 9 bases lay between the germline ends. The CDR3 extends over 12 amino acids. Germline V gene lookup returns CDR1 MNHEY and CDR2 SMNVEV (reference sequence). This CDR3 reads CAIKGHTGELFF. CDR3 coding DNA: TGTGCCATCAAAGGACACACCGGGGAGCTGTTTTTT.

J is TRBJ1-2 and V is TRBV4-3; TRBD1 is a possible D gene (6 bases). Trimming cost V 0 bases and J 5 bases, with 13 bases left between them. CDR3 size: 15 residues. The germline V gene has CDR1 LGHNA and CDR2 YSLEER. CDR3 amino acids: CASSQDRSTGYGYTF. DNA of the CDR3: TGCGCCAGCAGCCAAGATAGATCGACAGGATATGGCTACACCTTC.

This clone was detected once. CDR3 sequence reads: CAWTEREARSYNEQFF. In DNA, the CDR3 is TGTGCCTGGACGGAGCGGGAGGCCAGATCCTACAATGAGCAGTTCTTC. The rearrangement joins TRBV30 to TRBJ2-1; 9 bases agree with TRBD2. V shed 4 bases and J 1 base; nucleotides not matched to a gene: 8. The CDR3 is 16 residues long. In germline, CDR1 is GTSNPN, CDR2 SVGIG (reference sequence).

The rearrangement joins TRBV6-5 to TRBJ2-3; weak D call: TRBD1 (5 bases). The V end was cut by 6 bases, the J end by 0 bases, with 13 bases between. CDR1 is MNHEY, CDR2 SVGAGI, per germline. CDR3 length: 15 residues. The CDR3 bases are TGTGCCAGCAGCATGACAGTTCTCAGCACAGATACGCAGTATTTT. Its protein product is CASSMTVLSTDTQYF.

CDR3 coding DNA: TGTGCCAGTTCTGCCTCGGGACTCCTAAATCAGCCCCAGCATTTT. It yields the protein CASSASGLLNQPQHF. The chain is built from TRBV19 and TRBJ1-5; weak D call: TRBD1 (5 bases). The CDR3 totals 15 residues. CDR1 LNHDA and CDR2 SQIVND come from the germline V gene (reference sequence). V was clipped by 8 bases and J by 4 bases, with 18 bases between them.

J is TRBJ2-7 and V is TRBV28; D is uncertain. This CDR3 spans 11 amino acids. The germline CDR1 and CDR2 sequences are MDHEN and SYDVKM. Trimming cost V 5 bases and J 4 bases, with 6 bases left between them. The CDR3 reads CASSRSYEQYF. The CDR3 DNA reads TGTGCCAGCAGTCGGAGTTACGAGCAGTACTTC.

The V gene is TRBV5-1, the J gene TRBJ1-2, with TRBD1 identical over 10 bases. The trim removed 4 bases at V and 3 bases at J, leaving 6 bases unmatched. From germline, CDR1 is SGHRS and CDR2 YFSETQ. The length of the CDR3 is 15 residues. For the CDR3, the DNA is TGCGCCAGCAGCATAACCGGGACAGGGGACTATGGCTACACCTTC. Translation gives CASSITGTGDYGYTF.

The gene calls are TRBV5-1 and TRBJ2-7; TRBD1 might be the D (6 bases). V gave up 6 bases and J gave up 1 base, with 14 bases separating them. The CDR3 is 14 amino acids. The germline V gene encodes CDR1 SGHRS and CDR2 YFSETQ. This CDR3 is CASNPLGASYEQYF. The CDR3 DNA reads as TGCGCCAGCAACCCGTTGGGGGCGTCCTACGAGCAGTACTTC.

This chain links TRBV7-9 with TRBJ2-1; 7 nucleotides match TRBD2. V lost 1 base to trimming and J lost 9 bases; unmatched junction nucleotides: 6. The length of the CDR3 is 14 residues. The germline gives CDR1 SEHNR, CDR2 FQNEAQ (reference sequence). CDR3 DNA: TGTGCCAGCAGCTTAGAGAGGGGCGGGAGTGAGCAGTTCTTC. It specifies CASSLERGGSEQFF.

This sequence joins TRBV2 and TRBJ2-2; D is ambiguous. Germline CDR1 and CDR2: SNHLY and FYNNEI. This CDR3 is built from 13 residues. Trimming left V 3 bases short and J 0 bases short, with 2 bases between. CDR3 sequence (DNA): TGTGCCAGCAGTGATCCGAACACCGGGGAGCTGTTTTTT. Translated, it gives CASSDPNTGELFF.

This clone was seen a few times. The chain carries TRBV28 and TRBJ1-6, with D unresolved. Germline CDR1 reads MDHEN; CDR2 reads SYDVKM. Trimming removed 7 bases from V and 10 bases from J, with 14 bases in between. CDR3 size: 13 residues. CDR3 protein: CASKNPRGSPLHF. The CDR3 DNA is TGTGCCAGCAAAAACCCCCGGGGATCACCCCTCCACTTT. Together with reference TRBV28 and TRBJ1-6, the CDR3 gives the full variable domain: DVKVTQSSRYLVKRTGEKVFLECVQDMDHENMFWYRQDPGLGLRLIYFSYDVKMKEKGDIPEGYSVSREKKERFSLILESASTNQTSMYLCASKNPRGSPLHFGNGTRLTVT.

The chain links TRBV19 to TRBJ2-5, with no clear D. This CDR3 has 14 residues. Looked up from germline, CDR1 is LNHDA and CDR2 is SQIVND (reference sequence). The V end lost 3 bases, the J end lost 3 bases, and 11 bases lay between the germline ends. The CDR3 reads CASSIFGAKETQYF. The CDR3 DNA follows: TGTGCCAGTAGTATCTTTGGCGCAAAAGAGACCCAGTACTTC. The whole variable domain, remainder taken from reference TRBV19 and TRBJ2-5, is DGGITQSPKYLFRKEGQNVTLSCEQNLNHDAMYWYRQDPGQGLRLIYYSQIVNDFQKGDIAEGYSVSREKKESFPLTVTSAQKNPTAFYLCASSIFGAKETQYFGPGTRLLVL.

The CDR3 spells CASSYRETSYGYTF. In DNA, the CDR3 is TGTGCCAGCTCATACAGGGAGACTTCCTATGGCTACACCTTC. The chain carries TRBV18 and TRBJ1-2, with D tentatively TRBD1 (6 bases). The V end lost 5 bases, the J end lost 4 bases, and 14 bases lay between the germline ends. The CDR3 length is 14 residues. Germline values: CDR1 KGHSH, CDR2 LQKENI.

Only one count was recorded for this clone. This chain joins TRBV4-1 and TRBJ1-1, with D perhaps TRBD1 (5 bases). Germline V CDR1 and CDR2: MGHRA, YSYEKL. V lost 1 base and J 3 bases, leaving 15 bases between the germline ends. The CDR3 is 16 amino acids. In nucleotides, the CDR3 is TGCGCCAGCAGCCAAGTCGGGGGTGGGAGCCACACTGAAGCTTTCTTT. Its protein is CASSQVGGGSHTEAFF.

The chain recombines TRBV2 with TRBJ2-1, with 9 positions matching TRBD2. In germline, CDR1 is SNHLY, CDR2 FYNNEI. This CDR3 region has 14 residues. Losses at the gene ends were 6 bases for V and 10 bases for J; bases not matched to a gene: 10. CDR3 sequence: CASRTSGGLGEQFF. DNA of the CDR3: TGTGCCAGCAGGACTAGCGGAGGGTTAGGGGAGCAGTTCTTC. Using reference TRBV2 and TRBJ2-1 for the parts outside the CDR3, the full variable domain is EPEVTQTPSHQVTQMGQEVILRCVPISNHLYFYWYRQILGQKVEFLVSFYNNEISEKSEIFDDQFSVERPDGSNFTLKIRSTKLEDSAMYFCASRTSGGLGEQFFGPGTRLTVL.

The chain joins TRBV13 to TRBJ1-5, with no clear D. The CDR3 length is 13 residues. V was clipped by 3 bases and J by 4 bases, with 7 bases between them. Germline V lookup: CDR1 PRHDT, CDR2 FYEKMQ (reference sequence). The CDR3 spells CASSFGRNQPQHF. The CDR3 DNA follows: TGTGCCAGCAGCTTCGGACGGAATCAGCCCCAGCATTTT.

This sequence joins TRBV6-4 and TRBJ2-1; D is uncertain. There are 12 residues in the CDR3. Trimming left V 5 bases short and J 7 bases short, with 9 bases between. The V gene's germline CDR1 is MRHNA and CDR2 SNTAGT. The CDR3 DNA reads TGTGCCAGCAGTTCCCGTTCTAATGAGCAGTTCTTC. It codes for CASSSRSNEQFF.